Below are 18 T cell receptor beta chains sequenced from a single sample in a study of T cell responses to AZD1222 COVID-19 vaccine. The protocol was immunoSEQ multiplex PCR, while the TCRdb copy is restricted to in-frame clones and leaves out a portion. The table has 90,000 or so clones, 80% to 90% seen once; the top ten hold around 8%. Sequenced here: peripheral blood, sampled on day 0 of AZD1222 vaccination. The receptors come from an adult in good health.

V and J are TRBV27 and TRBJ1-5; TRBD1 aligns across 11 bases. In germline, CDR1 is MNHEY, CDR2 SMNVEV (reference sequence). V gave up 4 bases and J gave up 3 bases; unmatched junction bases: 2. The CDR3 length is 15 residues. CDR3 residues: CASSWGQGVNQPQHF. DNA of the CDR3: TGTGCCAGCAGTTGGGGACAGGGGGTCAATCAGCCCCAGCATTTT.

In DNA form, the CDR3 reads TGTGCCAGCAGCGCTGGTGGGACTAGCAGTCCTCGGGAGACCCAGTACTTC. This encodes CASSAGGTSSPRETQYF. This rearrangement joins TRBV9 to TRBJ2-5; 9 bases line up with TRBD2. Unmatched junction bases numbered 14, after V lost 3 bases and J lost 5 bases. Germline V gene data show CDR1 as SGDLS and CDR2 as YYNGEE. The CDR3 sequence is 17 residues long. The full variable domain, its missing parts supplied by reference TRBV9 and TRBJ2-5, is DSGVTQTPKHLITATGQRVTLRCSPRSGDLSVYWYQQSLDQGLQFLIQYYNGEERAKGNILERFSAQQFPDLHSELNLSSLELGDSALYFCASSAGGTSSPRETQYFGPGTRLLVL.

The CDR3, as DNA: TGTGCCAGCAGCCGCTCCTTCATGAACACTGAAGCTTTCTTT. Its translation is CASSRSFMNTEAFF. This chain uses TRBV7-9 with TRBJ1-1; D not resolved. The CDR3 has 14 amino acids. Germline assignment: CDR1 SEHNR and CDR2 FQNEAQ (reference sequence). V lost 5 bases and J 0 bases, leaving 10 bases between the germline ends.

This chain connects TRBV28 to TRBJ2-1, with D tentatively TRBD1 (6 bases). Trimming took 6 bases from V and 3 from J, leaving 9 bases between them. The V gene's germline CDR1 is MDHEN and CDR2 SYDVKM. This CDR3 has 13 amino acids. The CDR3 coding sequence is TGTGCCAGCAGGGACAGCTACTACAATGAGCAGTTCTTC. The encoded protein is CASRDSYYNEQFF.

V and J are TRBV6-4 and TRBJ1-5, with D possibly being TRBD1 (5 bases). This CDR3 has 14 residues. Germline lookup yields CDR1 MRHNA and CDR2 SNTAGT. V was shortened by 5 bases and J by 5 bases, with 13 bases between the two germline ends. The CDR3: CASSLTAKDQPQHF. The CDR3 nucleotides are TGTGCCAGCAGTTTGACAGCGAAAGATCAGCCCCAGCATTTT.

V gene TRBV15 combines with J gene TRBJ2-5; 7 nucleotides agree with TRBD1. The CDR3 contains 14 residues. J was trimmed by 3 bases and V by 0 bases; bases with no gene match: 1. Germline CDR1 is LNHNV and CDR2 is YYDKDF (reference sequence). CDR3 amino acids: CATSRDQGEETQYF. The CDR3 DNA sequence: TGTGCCACCAGCAGAGATCAGGGGGAAGAGACCCAGTACTTC.

In this sample, this clone is medium-sized. The rearrangement uses TRBV5-1 and TRBJ2-3, with D uncertain. This CDR3 spans 14 amino acids. V dropped 0 bases and J dropped 5 bases, with 10 bases sitting between them. Germline-derived CDR1 and CDR2 are SGHRS and YFSETQ. CDR3 in amino acids: CASSLDLSKDTQYF. The CDR3 DNA reads as TGCGCCAGCAGCTTGGACCTCTCGAAAGATACGCAGTATTTT.

The CDR3: CASSQTANTEAFF. CDR3 DNA sequence: TGTGCCAGCAGCCAGACAGCGAACACTGAAGCTTTCTTT. The V gene is TRBV5-5, the J gene TRBJ1-1, with D tentatively TRBD1 (5 bases). CDR1 is SGHKS and CDR2 is YYEKEE in the germline V gene (reference sequence). Trimming took 4 bases from V and 1 from J, leaving 8 bases between them. The CDR3 totals 13 residues.

The chain has TRBV18 and TRBJ1-5; D not certain. The CDR3 consists of 16 residues. CDR1 KGHSH and CDR2 LQKENI come from the germline V gene. V shed 2 bases and J shed 2 bases, with 13 bases lying between them. CDR3 loop: CASSPASTSGNQPQHF. The CDR3 DNA reads as TGTGCCAGCTCACCAGCGTCCACTTCGGGCAATCAGCCCCAGCATTTT.

The V and J genes are TRBV3-1 (or the pseudogene TRBV3-2) and TRBJ1-2; 7 nucleotides match TRBD1. This CDR3 has 16 residues. Per germline, CDR1 LGHDT and CDR2 YNNKEL (reference sequence). The J segment lost 4 bases and the V segment lost 3 bases, leaving 11 bases of the junction unmatched. The CDR3 nucleotides are TGTGCCAGCAGCCATCGGGACAGTTACGCTTCCTATGGCTACACCTTC. Residues: CASSHRDSYASYGYTF.

The chain combines TRBV18 with TRBJ1-5, with 12 positions matching TRBD1. V dropped 8 bases and J dropped 2; count of bases not matched to a gene: 22. This CDR3 comprises 21 residues. Germline lookup yields CDR1 KGHSH and CDR2 LQKENI. This CDR3 is CASRLTPPGTGGVGGNQPQHF. CDR3 in DNA: TGTGCCAGCCGCCTCACCCCCCCCGGGACAGGGGGCGTAGGTGGCAATCAGCCCCAGCATTTT.

The chain combines TRBV6-5 with TRBJ1-1; no reliable D call. This CDR3 has 13 amino acids. Trimming took off 5 bases at V and 1 base at J, with 8 bases between the two ends. CDR1 and CDR2 from the germline V gene are MNHEY and SVGAGI. CDR3 sequence: CASSQTPNTEAFF. DNA of the CDR3: TGTGCCAGCAGTCAAACACCGAACACTGAAGCTTTCTTT.

The J gene is TRBJ1-1, the V gene TRBV29-1; 7 bases are shared with TRBD1. The germline V gene encodes CDR1 SQVTM and CDR2 ANQGSEA. The V and J ends lost 7 bases and 3 bases, in that order; junction bases with no gene match: 11. CDR3 length equals 14 residues. CDR3 protein: CSDISGTADTEAFF. The DNA of the CDR3 is TGCAGCGATATTTCCGGGACAGCGGACACTGAAGCTTTCTTT. Looking up the rest from reference TRBV29-1 and TRBJ1-1 gives the full variable domain: SAVISQKPSRDICQRGTSLTIQCQVDSQVTMMFWYRQQPGQSLTLIATANQGSEATYESGFVIDKFPISRPNLTFSTLTVSNMSPEDSSIYLCSDISGTADTEAFFGQGTRLTVV.

This chain links TRBV9 with TRBJ1-2; D is unclear. There are 13 residues in the CDR3. V lost 3 bases to trimming and J lost 2 bases, with 8 bases between them. Germline CDR1 is SGDLS and CDR2 is YYNGEE. CDR3 DNA sequence: TGTGCCAGCAGCGCACCCAGCAACTATGGCTACACCTTC. Its translation: CASSAPSNYGYTF.

This clone was recorded once. The rearrangement joins TRBV7-6 to TRBJ2-5; tentatively, D is TRBD2 (5 bases). Germline V lookup: CDR1 SGHVS, CDR2 FNYEAQ. This CDR3 contains 14 residues. The V end was cut by 2 bases, the J end by 5 bases, with 12 bases between. The CDR3 loop reads CASSLSGRGETQYF. DNA for the CDR3: TGTGCCAGCAGCTTATCGGGGAGAGGGGAGACCCAGTACTTC.

This clone was counted a single time. The chain joins TRBV7-2 to TRBJ2-7; TRBD2 matches 8 bases. This CDR3 comprises 14 residues. Germline-derived CDR1 and CDR2 are SGHTA and FQGNSA. V trimming: 3 bases; J trimming: 3 bases; junction bases outside the gene matches: 4. The CDR3, as DNA: TGTGCCAGCAGCTTGCTAGCGGGCCTCTACGAGCAGTACTTC. Its protein is CASSLLAGLYEQYF.

The rearrangement links TRBV9 to TRBJ1-6; no definite D call. From germline, CDR1 is SGDLS and CDR2 YYNGEE. Between the trimmed V and J ends, which lost 1 base and 4 bases, there was a span of 12 bases. This CDR3 contains 16 residues. The DNA of the CDR3 is TGTGCCAGCAGCGTATCGCCCTTGGATTATAATTCACCCCTCCACTTT. As protein: CASSVSPLDYNSPLHF.

This clone was counted between two and nine times. The chain recombines TRBV3-1 (or the pseudogene TRBV3-2) with TRBJ1-1; the D is unclear. The CDR3 consists of 15 residues. Germline V gene sequence: CDR1 LGHDT, CDR2 YNNKEL (reference sequence). Trimming shortened V by 0 bases and J by 4 bases, and 12 bases separated the two germline ends. DNA of the CDR3: TGTGCCAGCAGCCAAGATGGCGGGAGAGGCACTGAAGCTTTCTTT. Translating gives CASSQDGGRGTEAFF.